This record looks at one TCR beta chain sequence and its context. Its matching antigen is unknown. The sample originates from a study of OX40 agonist ivuxolimab in advanced cancers. Study-level background: Among those enrolled, mean age was about 63 years (range about 23 to 90) and less than 90% were male. Whole-study results and caveats: CD8+ T cells showed, on average, more clonal expansion than CD4+ cells. Several nonresponders also turned out to have low normalized T-cell clonal expansion.

Blood got drawn at baseline, again on cycle 4 day 1, and then on cycle 7 day 1. Libraries were prepared by immunoSEQ multiplex PCR; TCRdb keeps only in-frame clonotypes and omits some of them. The profile shows fewer than 85,000 clones, 86% of them singletons. Looked up from germline, CDR1 is SGDLS and CDR2 is YYNGEE. The V and J ends lost 2 bases and 6 bases respectively, with 12 bases between them. The CDR3 consists of 14 residues. This receptor was identified in an adult with an advanced solid tumor such as melanoma, head and neck, liver or kidney cancer. The chain couples TRBV9 to TRBJ1-5; possibly TRBD1 for D (5 bases). Material: CD4+ or CD8+ T cells sorted from blood, obtained in a trial of the OX40 agonist ivuxolimab. The CDR3 sequence is CASSVSSGGQPQHF. In DNA form, the CDR3 reads TGTGCCAGCAGCGTTAGTTCGGGGGGTCAGCCCCAGCATTTT.